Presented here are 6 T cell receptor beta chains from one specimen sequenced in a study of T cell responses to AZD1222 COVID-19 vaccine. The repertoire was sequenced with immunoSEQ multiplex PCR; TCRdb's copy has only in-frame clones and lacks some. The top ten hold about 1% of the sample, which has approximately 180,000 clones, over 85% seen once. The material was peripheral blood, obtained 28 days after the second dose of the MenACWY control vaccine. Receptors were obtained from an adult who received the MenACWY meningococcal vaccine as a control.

The CDR3 sequence is CASRQSSQGSYGYTF. DNA for the CDR3: TGTGCCAGCAGGCAGAGCTCACAGGGTAGCTATGGCTACACCTTC. The gene calls are TRBV6-5 and TRBJ1-2; D is perhaps TRBD1 (6 bases). The CDR3 loop spans 15 amino acids. Deletions cut 6 bases from V and 4 bases from J, with 18 bases between. Germline CDR1 reads MNHEY; CDR2 reads SVGAGI.

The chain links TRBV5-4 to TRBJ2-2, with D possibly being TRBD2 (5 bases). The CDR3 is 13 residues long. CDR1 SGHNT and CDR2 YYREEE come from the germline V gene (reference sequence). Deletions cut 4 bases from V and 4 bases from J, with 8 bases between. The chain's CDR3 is CASSKRGTGELFF. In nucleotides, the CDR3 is TGTGCCAGCAGCAAACGGGGCACCGGGGAGCTGTTTTTT.

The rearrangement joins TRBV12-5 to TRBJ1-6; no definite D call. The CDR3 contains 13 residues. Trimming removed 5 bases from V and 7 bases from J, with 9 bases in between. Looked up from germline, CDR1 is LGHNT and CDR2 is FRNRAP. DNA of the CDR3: TGTGCTAGTGGTCCCGGAATGAATTCACCCCTCCACTTT. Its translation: CASGPGMNSPLHF.

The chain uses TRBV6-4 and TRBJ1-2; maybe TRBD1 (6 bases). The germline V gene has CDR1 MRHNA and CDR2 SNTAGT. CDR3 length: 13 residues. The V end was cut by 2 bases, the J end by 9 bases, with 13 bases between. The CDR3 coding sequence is TGTGCCAGCAGTGACGGGACACGGCGGAGCTACACCTTC. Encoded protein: CASSDGTRRSYTF.

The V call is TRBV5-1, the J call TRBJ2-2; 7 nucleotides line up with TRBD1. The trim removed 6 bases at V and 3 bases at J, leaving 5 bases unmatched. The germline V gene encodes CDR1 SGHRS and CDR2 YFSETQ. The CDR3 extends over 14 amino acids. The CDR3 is CASNRDSHTGELFF. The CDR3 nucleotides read TGCGCCAGCAACCGGGACAGCCACACCGGGGAGCTGTTTTTT.

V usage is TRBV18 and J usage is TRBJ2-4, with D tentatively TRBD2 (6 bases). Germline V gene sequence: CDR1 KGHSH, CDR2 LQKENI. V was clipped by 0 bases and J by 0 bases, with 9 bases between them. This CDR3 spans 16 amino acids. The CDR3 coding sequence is TGTGCCAGCTCACCACCGGGACTTTTAGCCAAAAACATTCAGTACTTC. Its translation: CASSPPGLLAKNIQYF. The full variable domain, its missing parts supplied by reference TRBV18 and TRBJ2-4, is NAGVMQNPRHLVRRRGQEARLRCSPMKGHSHVYWYRQLPEEGLKFMVYLQKENIIDESGMPKERFSAEFPKEGPSILRIQQVVRGDSAAYFCASSPPGLLAKNIQYFGAGTRLSVL.